Reported below is one T cell receptor beta chain. The CDR3 is cut off 3 residues early in the read; its end comes from the germline J gene. Sequencing used immunoSEQ multiplex PCR; TCRdb keeps in-frame clones, though not all of them. The sample totals about 23,000 clones. V lost 4 bases and J lost 4, with 14 bases in between. Germline V gene sequence: CDR1 SGHNT, CDR2 YENEEA. The CDR3 covers 14 residues. The data stem from a study of T cells in women clearing cervical HPV infection. Overall study context: Blood came at first lesion visit for cases, post-clearance for controls.

This chain joins TRBV11-3 and TRBJ2-7; no clear D. This receptor was taken from a woman between 18 and 69 years old with a cervical HPV16 infection that either progressed to CIN3+ or cleared (not recorded which). Sequenced: blood buffy coat. CDR3 DNA (partial): TGTGCCAGCAGCTGGCAGAATTCAGCGTACGAG. Translated, it gives CASSWQNSAYE. The CDR3 in full is CASSWQNSAYEQYF.